These T cell receptor beta chains were read from a single sample in a study of blood T cells in healthy people across ages. TCRdb called the 5' RACE reads again in MiXCR, with one record for every CDR3 protein. The table records a few hundred thousand distinct CDR3 sequences, 25% to 30% of them present only once. What was sequenced was blood. The receptors derive from a woman in her seventies in good health. Both conserved end residues are part of each CDR3. The D gene is left open where the match is weak. Expanded clones get a size class; other rows say once, few or many, or leave the size out.

>TRBV11-2|TRBD2|TRBJ2-3|15|few
TGTGCCAGCAGCTTAAGAGCGGGGGGCCAGGGTACGCAGTATTTT
CASSLRAGGQGTQYF
>TRBV6-1|-|TRBJ2-7|14|-
TGTGCCAGCAGGAAGGAGGACCTTCCCTACGAGCAGTACTTC
CASRKEDLPYEQYF
>TRBV29-1|-|TRBJ2-5|12|few
TGCAGCGTGGTGCCAGGGGAGGAGACCCAGTACTTC
CSVVPGEETQYF
>TRBV20-1|-|TRBJ2-1|14|-
TGCAGTGCCGGTAAGATTGCAGGGGCCAATGAGCAGTTCTTC
CSAGKIAGANEQFF
>TRBV5-1|-|TRBJ1-2|14|-
TGCGCCAGCAGCTCCTCCGGGAGTAGCTATGGCTACACCTTC
CASSSSGSSYGYTF
>TRBV7-9|-|TRBJ2-1|15|-
TGTGCCAGCAGCCTGAGGGACTTCACGGATTGGGAGCAGTTCTTC
CASSLRDFTDWEQFF
>TRBV7-2|-|TRBJ2-1|15|-
TGTGCCAGCAGCTTATCGGGGTTGCAAGGCAATGAGCAGTTCTTC
CASSLSGLQGNEQFF
>TRBV29-1|-|TRBJ1-1|13|-
TGCAGCGTTGAATGCCCCAGGGAGAAGGAAGCTTTCTTT
CSVECPREKEAFF
>TRBV28|TRBD1|TRBJ1-1|12|-
TGTGCCAGCAGTTTATCCGACAGGGATGCTTTCTTT
CASSLSDRDAFF
>TRBV4-2|TRBD1|TRBJ2-7|16|-
TGTGCCAGCAGCCAGGCAGCGGGCCAGGGGGCATACGAGCAGTACTTC
CASSQAAGQGAYEQYF
>TRBV20-1|-|TRBJ1-2|12|-
TGCAGTGCTAGAAAGGGGCCCGAGGGCTACACCTTC
CSARKGPEGYTF
>TRBV2|TRBD1|TRBJ2-5|15|few
TGTGCCAGCAGAAAGGACAGGTTCCCCCAAGAGACCCAGTACTTC
CASRKDRFPQETQYF
>TRBV7-9|-|TRBJ2-5|19|many
TGTGCCAGCAGCCCACGCGGGTTTACCGGCCCAAAGTACCAAGAGACCCAGTACTTC
CASSPRGFTGPKYQETQYF
>TRBV6-1|TRBD2|TRBJ2-1|16|-
TGTGCCAGCAGTGAGGGACTAGCGGGGGGGTCCGATGAGCAGTTCTTC
CASSEGLAGGSDEQFF
>TRBV24-1|TRBD2|TRBJ2-3|17|-
TGTACCACCAGTGATCCCCATAGCGGGGCTGGCACAGATACGCAGTATTTT
CTTSDPHSGAGTDTQYF
>TRBV20-1|TRBD2|TRBJ2-2|19|-
TGCAGCGCTATTAGACAGCGGACTAGCGGGGGTCCTTTCACCGGGGAGCTGTTTTTT
CSAIRQRTSGGPFTGELFF
>TRBV6-1|TRBD2|TRBJ2-7|14|few
TGTGCCAGCAGTGAAATGCGGGGGACCTACGAGCAGTACTTC
CASSEMRGTYEQYF
>TRBV5-1|-|TRBJ1-1|11|-
TGCGCCAGTAGCACGACAGGTGAAGCTTTCTTT
CASSTTGEAFF
>TRBV15|-|TRBJ2-3|15|few
TGTGCCACCAGCGGCCACAGGACGAGCGCAGATACGCAGTATTTT
CATSGHRTSADTQYF
>TRBV18|-|TRBJ2-7|13|-
TGTGCCAGCTCCCCGGTTGACTCCTACGAGCAGTACTTC
CASSPVDSYEQYF
>TRBV6-2/TRBV6-3|TRBD2|TRBJ2-5|13|few
TGTGCCAGCAGCCCGGTCTTAGCGGGGGAGCAGTACTTC
CASSPVLAGEQYF
>TRBV27|-|TRBJ2-5|12|few
TGTGCCAGCAGTTCCCGCCGGGGGACCCAGTACTTC
CASSSRRGTQYF
>TRBV24-1|-|TRBJ2-2|14|few
TGTGCCACCAGTGATTTTAGCGACACCGGGGAGCTGTTTTTT
CATSDFSDTGELFF
>TRBV7-7|-|TRBJ2-3|17|-
TGTGCTAGCAGCCCCGGGTCGGGCAGCCAACTCACAGATACGCAGTATTTT
CASSPGSGSQLTDTQYF
>TRBV29-1|-|TRBJ2-5|12|few
TGCAGCGTTGGGGTGGGTCAAGAGACCCAGTACTTC
CSVGVGQETQYF
>TRBV10-3|-|TRBJ1-4|15|few
TGTGCCATCAGTGATACGAGAGGAACTAATGAAAAACTGTTTTTT
CAISDTRGTNEKLFF
>TRBV11-2|TRBD2|TRBJ2-7|15|few
TGTGCCAGCAGCCTCGTTCGGGGGAGGGCCTACGAGCAGTACTTC
CASSLVRGRAYEQYF
>TRBV9|TRBD1|TRBJ1-4|14|few
TGTGCCAGCAGTTCGGGACAGAGTAATGGAAAACTGTTTTTT
CASSSGQSNGKLFF
>TRBV7-9|-|TRBJ1-2|14|-
TGTGCCAGCAGCTTACACCAGGGGTCCTATGGCTACACCTTC
CASSLHQGSYGYTF
>TRBV20-1|-|TRBJ1-4|12|few
TGCAGTGCTAGGGTCGATAATGAAAAACTGTTTTTT
CSARVDNEKLFF
>TRBV6-5|TRBD1|TRBJ1-2|17|-
TGTGCCAGCAGTTACGGCGGGACAGGGAATCCTAACTATGGCTACACCTTC
CASSYGGTGNPNYGYTF
>TRBV11-2|TRBD2|TRBJ2-5|15|-
TGTGCCAGCAGCTTGCCGGCTAGCGGAAAAGAGACCCAGTACTTC
CASSLPASGKETQYF
>TRBV9|-|TRBJ2-1|16|-
TGTGCCAGCAGCACCTCTAAACTAGCTTTATACAATGAGCAGTTCTTC
CASSTSKLALYNEQFF
>TRBV4-3|-|TRBJ1-2|14|few
TGCGCCAGCAGCCAAGATAGGGCGGGCTATGGCTACACCTTC
CASSQDRAGYGYTF
>TRBV5-1|-|TRBJ1-1|17|few
TGCGCCAGCAGCTTGGACGGATCGCAGGGACAATTTGGTGAAGCTTTCTTT
CASSLDGSQGQFGEAFF
>TRBV10-3|TRBD2|TRBJ2-5|15|-
TGTGCCATCAGTGATTGGCGGGGGGGCCAAGAGACCCAGTACTTC
CAISDWRGGQETQYF
>TRBV5-6|-|TRBJ2-5|14|-
TGTGCCAGCAGCTCCCTCAAGGGGGGTAGGACCCAGTACTTC
CASSSLKGGRTQYF
>TRBV9|-|TRBJ2-7|13|many
TGTGCCAGCAGCGTAGGAAGCTCCTACGAGCAGTACTTC
CASSVGSSYEQYF
>TRBV6-2/TRBV6-3|-|TRBJ2-5|17|many
TGTGCCAGCAGTTACTCGAAGAACCGGGGCTGGCAAGAGACCCAGTACTTC
CASSYSKNRGWQETQYF
>TRBV29-1|-|TRBJ1-6|10|-
TGCAGCGTACCCGGGCTACCCCTCCACTTT
CSVPGLPLHF
>TRBV4-3|-|TRBJ1-4|19|-
TGCGCCAGCAGCCAAGTTTGGGTCAGCCCAATATCAACTAATGAAAAACTGTTTTTT
CASSQVWVSPISTNEKLFF
>TRBV7-2|TRBD1|TRBJ1-5|14|many
TGTGCCAGCAGCTTAAGACAGGGAAATCAGCCCCAGCATTTT
CASSLRQGNQPQHF
>TRBV7-2|-|TRBJ1-1|13|-
TGTGCCAGCAGCTTAGCGGTGGGCACTGAAGCTTTCTTT
CASSLAVGTEAFF
>TRBV20-1|-|TRBJ2-5|12|few
TGCAGTGCTAGCGACCGTATAGAGACCCAGTACTTC
CSASDRIETQYF
>TRBV7-2|-|TRBJ2-3|14|many
TGTGCCAGCAGCATAGGCCGTGGGACAGATACGCAGTATTTT
CASSIGRGTDTQYF
>TRBV6-5|-|TRBJ2-7|16|many
TGTGCCAGCAGTTACTACCAGGGAAACATGGCCTACGAGCAGTACTTC
CASSYYQGNMAYEQYF
>TRBV20-1|-|TRBJ2-3|15|-
TGCAGTGCTAGAGCCCTAGTAGTGTCCACAGATACGCAGTATTTT
CSARALVVSTDTQYF
>TRBV5-1|-|TRBJ2-1|15|many
TGCGCCAGCAGCGATCGGGGTCGTGCCTACAATGAGCAGTTCTTC
CASSDRGRAYNEQFF